This T cell receptor beta chain was captured by sequencing in a study of vaccination and CD4 T cells after COVID-19. MiXCR, applied by TCRdb to the PCR reads, yields one record per CDR3 protein. The sample lists about 15,000 distinct CDR3 sequences, 66% occurring once. After removal of 4 bases from V and 3 bases from J, the junction contained 11 bases not matched to a gene. Germline V lookup: CDR1 DFQATT, CDR2 SNEGSKA (reference sequence). The CDR3 has 18 amino acids. The V call is TRBV20-1, the J call TRBJ2-4; 14 nucleotides line up with TRBD2. The TCR originated in a human donor who had recovered from COVID-19. The source was CD4+ T cells from blood, collected after SARS-CoV-2 vaccination. This chain's CDR3 is CSATKTSGRAYGKNIQYF. In DNA form, the CDR3 reads TGCAGTGCTACAAAGACTAGCGGGAGGGCCTATGGCAAAAACATTCAGTACTTC.